Detailed here is one T cell receptor beta chain. In the original analysis: Amplification of reference gene primers provided the estimated nucleated cell counts. Some clones are missing from TCRdb's copy, which holds only in-frame ones; the method was immunoSEQ multiplex PCR. Clone size and the V and J calls come from that table; the DNA yielded D and trimming. The sample records about 50,000 clones, over 80% being singletons. This specimen belongs to a study of blood T cell repertoires in COVID-19. About the study: Acute-phase and convalescent COVID-19 samples originated in the United States, Italy and Spain. T cells, B-cell-depleted T cells, or PBMCs supplied cDNA or gDNA.

The CDR3 loop spans 18 amino acids. V dropped 0 bases and J dropped 4; count of bases not matched to a gene: 9. CDR1 and CDR2 from the germline V gene are LGHNA and YSLEER. Input material: peripheral blood. The V and J genes are TRBV4-3 and TRBJ2-3; 11 bases align to TRBD2. The receptor comes from a man aged 70-80 years with active COVID-19. The CDR3 protein is CASSQEGNLAGGADTQYF. The CDR3 DNA follows: TGCGCCAGCAGCCAAGAAGGAAACCTAGCGGGGGGAGCAGATACGCAGTATTTT.